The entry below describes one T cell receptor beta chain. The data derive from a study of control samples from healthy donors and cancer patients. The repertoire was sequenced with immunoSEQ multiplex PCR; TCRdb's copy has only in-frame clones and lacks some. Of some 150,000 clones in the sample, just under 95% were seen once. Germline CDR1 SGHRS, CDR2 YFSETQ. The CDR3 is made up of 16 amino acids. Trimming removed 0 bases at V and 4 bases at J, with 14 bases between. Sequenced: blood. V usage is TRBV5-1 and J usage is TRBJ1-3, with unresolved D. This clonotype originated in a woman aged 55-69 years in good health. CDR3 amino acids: CASSLDGPREGNTIYF. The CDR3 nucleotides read TGCGCCAGCAGCTTGGACGGGCCTAGAGAAGGAAACACCATATATTTT.